The T cell receptor (beta chain) described here comes from a study of cytomegalovirus exposure and HLA in healthy donors. Amplification used 60 Vbeta primers and 13 Jbeta primers. Only in-frame clones appear in the TCRdb table, and some are missing; sequencing was by immunoSEQ multiplex PCR. This repertoire includes about 54,000 clones. Study results and limitations: The authors judged a highly shared variant cluster likely a sequencing artifact. Evidence from a later analysis indicated that most CMV-associated TCR beta chains looked HLA-restricted. Accurate HLA-A and HLA-B prediction from TCR beta sequences was reported for most subjects. Serostatus for CMV was the only available immune exposure information.

On this clone itself: What it binds is unknown.

The source is a woman aged 40 to 55 in good health and CMV-seronegative. The sample taken for sequencing was PBMCs.

The CDR3 region has the DNA TGTGCCAGCAGCCAAGATATAGGAGTAGCGGGTAGGAATGAGCAGTTCTTC. Amino acids: CASSQDIGVAGRNEQFF. The rearrangement uses TRBV4-2 and TRBJ2-1, with 7 nucleotides matching TRBD2. CDR1 and CDR2 from the germline V gene are LGHNA and YNFKEQ. This CDR3 contains 17 residues. Unmatched junction bases numbered 12, after V lost 0 bases and J lost 7 bases.